The rows below give T cell receptor beta chains drawn from one sample of a study of shared clonotypes between healthy human individuals. This table comes from immunoSEQ multiplex PCR, and its TCRdb copy is limited to in-frame clones, with some not included. The table records roughly 2.6 million clones, approximately 92% of them present only once. The sequenced sample was naive CD4+ T cells sorted from blood. Receptors were obtained from a man aged 18 to 30 in good health. Both conserved end residues are part of each CDR3. A D gene is named only where the DNA matches it firmly. The listing skips clone size in some rows; elsewhere it reads once, few, many or a size class.

clone_size j_call v_call d_call cdr3_aa cdr3_nt
. TRBJ2-7 TRBV19 TRBD2 CASRRSPTSGTYEQYF TGTGCCAGTAGGAGATCCCCGACTAGCGGAACCTACGAGCAGTACTTC
. TRBJ2-3 TRBV10-3 . CAIREEDTQYF TGTGCCATCAGGGAGGAGGATACGCAGTATTTT
. TRBJ2-3 TRBV11-2 . CASSSEGADTQYF TGTGCCAGCAGCTCGGAGGGAGCAGATACGCAGTATTTT
. TRBJ2-7 TRBV7-2 . CASSRDWDYEQYF TGTGCCAGCAGCAGGGACTGGGACTACGAGCAGTACTTC
. TRBJ1-5 TRBV10-1 . CASSDVGDQPQHF TGCGCCAGCAGTGATGTAGGGGATCAGCCCCAGCATTTT
. TRBJ2-7 TRBV30 TRBD1 CAWSVRTGSSYEQYF TGTGCCTGGAGTGTCCGGACAGGGAGCTCCTACGAGCAGTACTTC
. TRBJ2-1 TRBV2 . CASSGRPTSEQFF TGTGCCAGCAGTGGCCGGCCCACTAGCGAGCAGTTCTTC
. TRBJ2-5 TRBV9 . CASSAGTTRETQYF TGTGCCAGCAGCGCAGGGACCACCCGAGAGACCCAGTACTTC
. TRBJ2-1 TRBV19 . CATSQVWPYNEQFF TGTGCCACTTCTCAGGTATGGCCCTACAATGAGCAGTTCTTC
. TRBJ2-3 TRBV23-1 . CASRQGGGGDTQYF TGCGCCAGCAGGCAGGGCGGAGGGGGAGATACGCAGTATTTT
. TRBJ1-1 TRBV6-6 . CASSYGGWVEAFF TGTGCCAGCAGTTACGGGGGGTGGGTTGAAGCTTTCTTT
once TRBJ2-2 TRBV13 . CASSYRVSGELFF TGTGCCAGCAGCTACAGGGTATCGGGGGAGCTGTTTTTT
. TRBJ2-5 TRBV5-6 . CASSNPTEKGETQYF TGTGCCAGCAGCAACCCGACAGAAAAAGGAGAGACCCAGTACTTC
. TRBJ1-2 TRBV4-3 . CASSQERSEEGYTF TGCGCCAGCAGCCAAGAGAGGAGCGAGGAGGGCTACACCTTC
once TRBJ2-1 TRBV6-6 . CASFPGGVSSYNEQFF TGTGCCAGCTTCCCAGGAGGGGTGAGCTCCTACAATGAGCAGTTCTTC
. TRBJ1-2 TRBV6-5 . CASSYGVNYGYTF TGTGCCAGCAGTTACGGGGTAAACTATGGCTACACCTTC
. TRBJ2-7 TRBV9 . CASSVAPRDEQYF TGTGCCAGCAGCGTAGCTCCGAGGGACGAGCAGTACTTC